These 18 T cell receptor beta chains came from one sample sequenced in a study of blood T cell repertoires in COVID-19. Using immunoSEQ multiplex PCR, the repertoire was profiled, and TCRdb retains in-frame clones only, with some absent. The table has around 300,000 clones, 80% to 90% seen once; the top ten hold 2% to 2.5%. The sample consisted of PBMCs or T cells enriched from blood (not recorded which). Every receptor here comes from a young woman who had recovered from COVID-19.

The chain is built from TRBV5-8 and TRBJ2-7, with 7 bases that match TRBD1. Per germline, CDR1 SGHTS and CDR2 YDEGEE. The J segment lost 6 bases and the V segment lost 4 bases, leaving 4 bases of the junction unmatched. This CDR3 has 12 amino acids. CDR3 bases: TGTGCCAGCAGCACAGGGGTCGGCGAGCAGTACTTC. It yields the protein CASSTGVGEQYF.

The chain combines TRBV19 with TRBJ1-2; 10 nucleotides align to TRBD1. The CDR3 totals 15 residues. In germline, CDR1 is LNHDA, CDR2 SQIVND (reference sequence). The J segment lost 4 bases and the V segment lost 6 bases, leaving 8 bases of the junction unmatched. CDR3 nucleotide sequence: TGTGCCAGTAGCTTGGGACAGGGGTTGGTCTATGGCTACACCTTC. Residues: CASSLGQGLVYGYTF.

The V and J genes are TRBV10-2 and TRBJ1-4; the D is unclear. This CDR3 is 15 amino acids long. Trimming removed 4 bases from V and 7 bases from J, with 16 bases in between. Germline V gives CDR1 WSHSY, CDR2 SAAADI. DNA of the CDR3: TGCGCCAGCAGTGGGTATGAGACTAAGGGTGAAAAACTGTTTTTT. It specifies CASSGYETKGEKLFF.

The V gene is TRBV13, the J gene TRBJ1-1; D remains unclear. The CDR3 is 15 residues long. CDR1 PRHDT and CDR2 FYEKMQ come from the germline V gene (reference sequence). Trimming took off 2 bases at V and 5 bases at J, with 15 bases between the two ends. The CDR3 DNA is TGTGCCAGCAGCTTACGAGCCCTTACGGGGACTGAAGCTTTCTTT. As protein: CASSLRALTGTEAFF. The full variable domain, its missing parts supplied by reference TRBV13 and TRBJ1-1, is AAGVIQSPRHLIKEKRETATLKCYPIPRHDTVYWYQQGPGQDPQFLISFYEKMQSDKGSIPDRFSAQQFSDYHSELNMSSLELGDSALYFCASSLRALTGTEAFFGQGTRLTVV.

The V call is TRBV4-1, the J call TRBJ1-2; TRBD1 matches 11 bases. The CDR3 contains 16 residues. Germline-derived CDR1 and CDR2 are MGHRA and YSYEKL. V was clipped by 4 bases and J by 2 bases; unmatched bases: 6. DNA of the CDR3: TGCGCCAGCAGCCGTCCCGGGACAGGGGGGAACTATGGCTACACCTTC. It codes for CASSRPGTGGNYGYTF.

The V and J genes are TRBV6-5 and TRBJ1-1; possible D gene TRBD1, 6 bases. Per germline, CDR1 MNHEY and CDR2 SVGAGI. V was cut by 7 bases and J by 3 bases, with 18 bases left in between. The CDR3 spans 15 residues. CDR3 sequence reads: CASKLQGFEDTEAFF. The CDR3, as DNA: TGTGCCAGCAAATTACAGGGTTTCGAGGACACTGAAGCTTTCTTT.

The chain combines TRBV5-8 with TRBJ1-2; maybe TRBD1 (5 bases). V was trimmed by 0 bases and J by 8 bases, leaving 11 bases between them. The CDR3 is made up of 13 amino acids. The germline V gene encodes CDR1 SGHTS and CDR2 YDEGEE. This CDR3 is CASSLVGVWGYTF. The CDR3 DNA sequence: TGTGCCAGCAGCTTGGTAGGGGTTTGGGGCTACACCTTC.

This rearrangement joins TRBV11-2 to TRBJ2-5; D is perhaps TRBD2 (5 bases). V dropped 1 base and J dropped 5 bases, with 17 bases sitting between them. This CDR3 spans 16 amino acids. Germline values: CDR1 SGHAT, CDR2 FQNNGV. CDR3 amino acids: CASSLGGGPSRETQYF. Here the CDR3 DNA reads TGTGCCAGCAGCTTAGGGGGTGGGCCTAGCAGGGAGACCCAGTACTTC.

This chain links TRBV6-1 with TRBJ2-2; TRBD1 might be the D (5 bases). Germline V gene sequence: CDR1 MNHNS, CDR2 SASEGT. This CDR3 spans 17 amino acids. Trimming removed 3 bases from V and 7 bases from J, with 21 bases in between. The CDR3 DNA follows: TGTGCCAGCAGTGACGACGAACAGGACCCTGACGGCGGGGAGCTGTTTTTT. Amino acids: CASSDDEQDPDGGELFF.

The gene calls are TRBV12-3 or TRBV12-4 and TRBJ1-2; D is undetermined. This CDR3 comprises 13 residues. Trimming pared 7 bases from V and 4 bases from J, leaving 13 bases between. DNA for the CDR3: TGTGCCAGCACCCTCATCGGAGGCTATGGCTACACCTTC. It specifies CASTLIGGYGYTF.

This chain joins TRBV9 and TRBJ1-1, with D tentatively TRBD1 (5 bases). The CDR3 extends over 15 amino acids. The germline gives CDR1 SGDLS, CDR2 YYNGEE. The V and J ends lost 2 bases and 1 base respectively, with 12 bases between them. CDR3: CASSVRLGANTEAFF. DNA of the CDR3: TGTGCCAGCAGCGTGAGGTTAGGGGCGAACACTGAAGCTTTCTTT.

The CDR3 DNA is TGTGCCAGCACCTACGGGGAGCTCTCTGGAAACACCATATATTTT. Translating it yields CASTYGELSGNTIYF. The chain employs TRBV13 and TRBJ1-3; D is unresolved. The CDR3 is 15 residues long. The V and J ends lost 7 bases and 0 bases respectively, with 13 bases between them. CDR1 and CDR2 from the germline V gene are PRHDT and FYEKMQ (reference sequence).

This clone turned up a few times. V gene TRBV24-1 combines with J gene TRBJ2-5; TRBD1 aligns across 11 bases. The germline CDR1 and CDR2 sequences are KGHDR and SFDVKD. This CDR3 has 16 amino acids. J gave up 1 base and V 4 bases, and 4 bases lay outside the gene matches. CDR3 DNA: TGTGCCACCAGTGAAACCGGGACAGGGGGCCAAGAGACCCAGTACTTC. It specifies CATSETGTGGQETQYF.

The CDR3 nucleotides are TGTGCCAGCAGACCAAGACAGGTGTCTAACTATGGCTACACCTTC. It specifies CASRPRQVSNYGYTF. The chain recombines TRBV2 with TRBJ1-2, with a weak D call TRBD1 (6 bases). Trimming cost V 6 bases and J 0 bases, with 14 bases left between them. The CDR3 is made up of 15 amino acids. CDR1 and CDR2 from the germline V gene are SNHLY and FYNNEI.

The rearrangement uses TRBV7-9 and TRBJ2-3; 10 bases align to TRBD2. Germline assignment: CDR1 SEHNR and CDR2 FQNEAQ (reference sequence). The CDR3 length is 16 residues. Trimming took 5 bases from V and 2 from J; bases not matched to a gene: 7. The CDR3 nucleotides read TGTGCCAGCAGCGCCGAACTAGCGGGGATCACAGATACGCAGTATTTT. Amino acid sequence: CASSAELAGITDTQYF.

The J gene is TRBJ2-5, the V gene TRBV10-1; 7 positions agree with TRBD2. CDR1 and CDR2 (germline): WNHNN, SYGVQD (reference sequence). After removal of 3 bases from V and 1 base from J, the junction contained 5 bases not matched to a gene. The CDR3 runs to 15 residues. The CDR3 sequence is CASSEFPSGQETQYF. DNA for the CDR3: TGCGCCAGCAGTGAATTCCCTAGCGGCCAAGAGACCCAGTACTTC.

V usage is TRBV2 and J usage is TRBJ1-3, with D uncertain. The V end was cut by 1 base, the J end by 0 bases, with 10 bases between. CDR1 and CDR2 from the germline V gene are SNHLY and FYNNEI. The CDR3 runs 16 residues. In nucleotides, the CDR3 is TGTGCCAGCAGTGAAGTCCCGTCTTACTCTGGAAACACCATATATTTT. Its protein product is CASSEVPSYSGNTIYF.

V is TRBV11-2 and J is TRBJ1-2, with 10 positions matching TRBD1. From germline, CDR1 is SGHAT and CDR2 FQNNGV. V lost 1 base and J lost 7; bases outside the gene matches: 3. The CDR3 length is 14 residues. CDR3 sequence: CASSLVGQGFGYTF. The DNA for the CDR3 is TGTGCCAGCAGCTTAGTGGGACAGGGGTTTGGCTACACCTTC.